The next 18 T cell receptor beta chains were all read from a single sample in a study of blood T cell repertoires in COVID-19 (dated by TCRdb to about 2020). Libraries were prepared through the immunoSEQ multiplex PCR assay. TCRdb mirrors the immuneACCESS table, restricted to in-frame sequences. Some clones are absent from its copies; in checked studies, under half trace to an unresolved V gene, and the reason for the others is unknown. This sample comprises 200,000 to 300,000 clones, around nine tenths of them detected only once. Jointly, the top ten make up 5.2% of the sample. Material: peripheral blood. Receptor source: a woman aged 60-75 years with COVID-19, enrolled during active disease.

The chain carries TRBV6-5 and TRBJ2-5; 12 bases line up with TRBD2. Germline V gene data show CDR1 as MNHEY and CDR2 as SVGAGI. J gave up 9 bases and V 11 bases, and 10 bases lay outside the gene matches. This CDR3 comprises 13 residues. The CDR3 sequence is CALSGTSGWSQYF. The CDR3 bases are TGTGCCCTATCGGGGACTAGCGGGTGGTCCCAGTACTTC.

The chain has TRBV7-2 and TRBJ2-1; 9 bases fit TRBD1. Germline V CDR1 and CDR2: SGHTA, FQGNSA. The junction had 6 bases not matched to a gene; V was cut back by 5 bases and J by 1 base. The CDR3 totals 16 residues. This CDR3 reads CASSRTGGASYNEQFF. The CDR3 DNA follows: TGTGCCAGCAGCCGCACAGGGGGCGCGTCCTACAATGAGCAGTTCTTC.

This chain uses TRBV9 with TRBJ1-4; unclear D gene. Germline V gene lookup returns CDR1 SGDLS and CDR2 YYNGEE. V was cut by 10 bases and J by 0 bases, with 13 bases left in between. The CDR3 extends over 14 amino acids. The CDR3 DNA reads as TGTGCCTCGAACAAAGATTCAACTAATGAAAAACTGTTTTTT. Translation: CASNKDSTNEKLFF.

CDR3 sequence (DNA): TGTGCCAGTAGTCCATTCATAGGGGGGGGTCGCGATGGTGAGCAGTTCTTC. Protein: CASSPFIGGGRDGEQFF. This chain connects TRBV19 to TRBJ2-1; D perhaps matches TRBD2 (7 bases). The CDR3 loop spans 17 amino acids. Germline V gene data show CDR1 as LNHDA and CDR2 as SQIVND (reference sequence). The V end lost 5 bases, the J end lost 9 bases, and 26 bases lay between the germline ends.

This chain connects TRBV12-5 to TRBJ2-1; 9 positions agree with TRBD2. The J segment lost 6 bases and the V segment lost 9 bases, leaving 6 bases of the junction unmatched. Germline loops: CDR1 LGHNT, CDR2 FRNRAP. The CDR3 loop spans 13 amino acids. In nucleotides, the CDR3 is TGTGCTAGCGCAGCTAGCGGGATCAATGAGCAGTTCTTC. Translated, it gives CASAASGINEQFF.

This sequence joins TRBV27 and TRBJ1-6, with D uncertain. Per the germline V gene, CDR1 is MNHEY and CDR2 is SMNVEV (reference sequence). This CDR3 is built from 15 residues. Trimming took off 2 bases at V and 9 bases at J, with 14 bases between the two ends. The DNA of the CDR3 is TGTGCCAGCAGTTTAACGGGCGTGGAGGGTTCACCCCTCCACTTT. Protein: CASSLTGVEGSPLHF.

The rearrangement links TRBV9 to TRBJ2-1, with 8 positions matching TRBD2. J was trimmed by 4 bases and V by 2 bases; bases with no gene match: 8. Germline values: CDR1 SGDLS, CDR2 YYNGEE. The CDR3 spans 16 residues. The CDR3 nucleotides read TGTGCCAGCAGCGTTGTAAGTGGGACTAGGTACAATGAGCAGTTCTTC. Amino acid sequence: CASSVVSGTRYNEQFF.

The chain couples TRBV11-3 to TRBJ1-1, with D perhaps TRBD1 (6 bases). V shed 5 bases and J shed 10 bases, with 17 bases lying between them. Germline CDR1 and CDR2: SGHNT and YENEEA. The CDR3 length is 13 residues. The CDR3 protein is CASSRNRDTRAFF. CDR3 nucleotide sequence: TGTGCCAGCAGCCGAAACAGGGATACAAGAGCTTTCTTT.

The rearrangement uses TRBV11-2 and TRBJ1-2; 9 nucleotides match TRBD1. Germline assignment: CDR1 SGHAT and CDR2 FQNNGV. J was trimmed by 5 bases and V by 3 bases; bases with no gene match: 4. This CDR3 is 14 amino acids long. CDR3 sequence reads: CASSLDRGLYGYTF. As DNA, the CDR3 is TGTGCCAGCAGCTTGGACAGGGGTCTTTATGGCTACACCTTC.

This chain joins TRBV19 and TRBJ2-2; TRBD1 agrees at 9 bases. The CDR3 covers 14 residues. Germline V lookup: CDR1 LNHDA, CDR2 SQIVND (reference sequence). V shed 4 bases and J 8 bases; nucleotides not matched to a gene: 5. This chain's CDR3 is CASSTRQGVGELFF. CDR3 DNA sequence: TGTGCCAGTAGTACTCGACAGGGGGTGGGGGAGCTGTTTTTT.

This clone was counted between two and nine times. The CDR3 region has the DNA TGTGCCAGCAGCCAATCCCAAGGGGCGGGGAGCGAAAAACTGTTTTTT. Translating it yields CASSQSQGAGSEKLFF. The J gene is TRBJ1-4, the V gene TRBV4-2, with D possibly being TRBD1 (5 bases). This CDR3 is 16 amino acids long. V lost 2 bases and J 8 bases, leaving 18 bases between the germline ends. Germline CDR1 LGHNA, CDR2 YNFKEQ.

This chain connects TRBV5-8 to TRBJ1-4; 7 bases fit TRBD1. V trimming: 2 bases; J trimming: 10 bases; junction bases outside the gene matches: 11. This CDR3 is 15 amino acids long. CDR1 SGHTS and CDR2 YDEGEE come from the germline V gene. The CDR3 loop is CASSLRQGGNGKLFF. As DNA, the CDR3 is TGTGCCAGCAGCTTACGGCAGGGGGGAAACGGAAAACTGTTTTTT.

This clone was seen more than once but under ten times. The V and J genes are TRBV27 and TRBJ1-4; 12 bases match TRBD1. Germline V gene data show CDR1 as MNHEY and CDR2 as SMNVEV (reference sequence). The CDR3 spans 15 residues. V was clipped by 5 bases and J by 10 bases; unmatched bases: 8. The CDR3 reads CASSLTGTGGGKLFF. Here the CDR3 DNA reads TGTGCCAGCAGTCTAACCGGGACAGGGGGCGGAAAACTGTTTTTT.

CDR3 coding DNA: TGTGCCAGCTCGGCGCGGTCAGGACACGGACTAGGAGAGACCCAGTACTTC. Translation gives CASSARSGHGLGETQYF. The V call is TRBV18, the J call TRBJ2-5; TRBD2 matches at 7 bases. The CDR3 has 17 residues. V shed 6 bases and J 4 bases; nucleotides not matched to a gene: 17. Germline CDR1 reads KGHSH; CDR2 reads LQKENI.

The rearrangement links TRBV5-1 to TRBJ1-5; the D is unclear. With 0 bases removed from V and 7 bases from J, the gap between germline ends came to 8 bases. The CDR3 extends over 13 amino acids. Germline CDR1 is SGHRS and CDR2 is YFSETQ. In DNA form, the CDR3 reads TGCGCCAGCAGCTTGGATAGCTGGCAGCCCCAGCATTTT. Amino acids: CASSLDSWQPQHF.

The chain links TRBV28 to TRBJ1-2, with a weak D call TRBD1 (5 bases). CDR1 is MDHEN, CDR2 SYDVKM, per germline. The CDR3 covers 13 residues. Trimming left V 1 base short and J 8 bases short, with 11 bases between. CDR3: CASSLFQTGGYTF. In nucleotides, the CDR3 is TGTGCCAGCAGTTTATTCCAAACAGGAGGCTACACCTTC.

This clone was seen only once. The rearrangement links TRBV19 to TRBJ2-3; weak D call: TRBD2 (6 bases). Looked up from germline, CDR1 is LNHDA and CDR2 is SQIVND (reference sequence). The CDR3 runs to 16 residues. V gave up 3 bases and J gave up 2 bases, with 15 bases separating them. The CDR3 reads CASSMRRERNTDTQYF. CDR3 bases: TGTGCCAGTAGTATGCGTCGGGAGCGGAACACAGATACGCAGTATTTT. The whole variable domain, filled in from reference TRBV19 and TRBJ2-3, reads DGGITQSPKYLFRKEGQNVTLSCEQNLNHDAMYWYRQDPGQGLRLIYYSQIVNDFQKGDIAEGYSVSREKKESFPLTVTSAQKNPTAFYLCASSMRRERNTDTQYFGPGTRLTVL.

V gene TRBV5-1 combines with J gene TRBJ1-5; D gene uncertain. V was clipped by 0 bases and J by 7 bases, with 20 bases between them. The CDR3 sequence is 17 residues long. CDR1 is SGHRS, CDR2 YFSETQ, per germline. CDR3 sequence reads: CASSLGESKRRRQPQHF. In DNA, the CDR3 is TGCGCCAGCAGCTTGGGAGAGTCGAAGCGTCGGAGACAGCCCCAGCATTTT.